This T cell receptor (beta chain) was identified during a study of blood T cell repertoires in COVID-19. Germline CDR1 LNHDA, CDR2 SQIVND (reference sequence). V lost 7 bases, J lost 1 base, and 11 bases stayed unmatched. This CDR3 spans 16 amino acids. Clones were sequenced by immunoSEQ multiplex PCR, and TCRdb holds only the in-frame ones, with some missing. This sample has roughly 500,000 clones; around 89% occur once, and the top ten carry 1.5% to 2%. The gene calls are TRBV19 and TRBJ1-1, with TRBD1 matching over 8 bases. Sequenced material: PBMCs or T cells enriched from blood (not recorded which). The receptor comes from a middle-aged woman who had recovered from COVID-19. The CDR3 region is CASTSDRAAGNTEAFF. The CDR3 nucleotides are TGTGCCAGTACCTCGGACAGGGCGGCGGGGAACACTGAAGCTTTCTTT.